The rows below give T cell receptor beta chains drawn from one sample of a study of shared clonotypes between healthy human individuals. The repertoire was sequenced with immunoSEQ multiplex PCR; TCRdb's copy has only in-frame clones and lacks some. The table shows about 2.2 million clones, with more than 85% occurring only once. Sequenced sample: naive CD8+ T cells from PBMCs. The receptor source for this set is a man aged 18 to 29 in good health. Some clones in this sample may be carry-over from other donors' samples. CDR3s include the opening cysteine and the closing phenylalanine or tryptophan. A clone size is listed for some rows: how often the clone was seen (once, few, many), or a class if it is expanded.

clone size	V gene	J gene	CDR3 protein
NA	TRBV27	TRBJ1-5	CASSLGSGQLNQPQHF
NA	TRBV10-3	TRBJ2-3	CAISEGASTDTQYF
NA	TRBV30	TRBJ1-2	CAWGGNYGYTF
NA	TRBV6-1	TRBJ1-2	CASSGPDRDYYGYTF
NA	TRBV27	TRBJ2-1	CASRSAWGAPYNEQFF
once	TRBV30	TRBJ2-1	CAWQGLAGGKDKQFF
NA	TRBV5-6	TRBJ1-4	CASSLPDDEKLFF
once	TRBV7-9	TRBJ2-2	CASSWTSNTGELFF
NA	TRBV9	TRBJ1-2	CASRGLDRISYTF
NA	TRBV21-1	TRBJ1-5	CAARYAFGSGQPQHF
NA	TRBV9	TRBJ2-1	CASSVGGAYNEQFF
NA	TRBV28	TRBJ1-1	CASSSSPWGALNTEAFF
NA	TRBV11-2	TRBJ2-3	CASRGADTQYF
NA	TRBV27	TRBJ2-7	CASSFRMISYEQYF
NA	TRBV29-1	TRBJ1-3	CSVVQGTGNTIYF
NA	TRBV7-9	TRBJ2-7	CASSPIAGGHYPLDEQYF
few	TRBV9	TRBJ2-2	CASSSAANTGELFF
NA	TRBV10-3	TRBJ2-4	CAISWTSGAKNIQYF
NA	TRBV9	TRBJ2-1	CASSAGGRDNEQFF
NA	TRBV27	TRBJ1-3	CASSPRGRGNTIYF
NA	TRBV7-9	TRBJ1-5	CASSLEMGQPQHF
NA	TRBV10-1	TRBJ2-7	CASSETSGGEQYF
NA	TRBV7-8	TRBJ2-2	CASSLVPYPGRGVAGELFF
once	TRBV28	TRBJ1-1	CASSLYGQFNTEAFF
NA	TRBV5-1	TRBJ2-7	CASSIRQAPSTYEQYF
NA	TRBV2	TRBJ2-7	CATKGGQIYEQYF
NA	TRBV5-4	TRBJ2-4	CASSFAAGGGNIQYF
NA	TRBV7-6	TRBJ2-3	CASSLSRFADTQYF
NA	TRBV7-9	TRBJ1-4	CASSLASRGLEKLFF
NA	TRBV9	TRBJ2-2	CASSVTSTGELFF
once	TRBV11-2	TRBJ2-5	CASSFTDALQYF
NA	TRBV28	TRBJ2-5	CASSFGQGRETQYF
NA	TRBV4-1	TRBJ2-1	CASRDPGDYNEQFF
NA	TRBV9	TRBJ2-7	CASSEDRGHEQYF
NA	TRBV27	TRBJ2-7	CASSWNNNYEQYF
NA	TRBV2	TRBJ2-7	CASRSGELSYEQYF
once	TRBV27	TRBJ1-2	CASRRDWGDYGYTF
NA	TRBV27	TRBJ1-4	CASTDLVGATEREKLFF
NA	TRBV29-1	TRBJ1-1	CSGGGAANEAFF
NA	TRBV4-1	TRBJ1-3	CASSQTPMMTGPGNTIYF
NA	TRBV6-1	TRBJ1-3	CASSGGGAVFLGTIYF
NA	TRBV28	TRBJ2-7	CASSFPQYEQYF
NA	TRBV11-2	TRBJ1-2	CASSLGTGGGYGYTF
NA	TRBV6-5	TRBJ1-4	CASSYSSEGDEKLFF
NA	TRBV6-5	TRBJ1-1	CASSYSLRTEAFF
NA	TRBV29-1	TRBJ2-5	CSARGRTGIETQYF
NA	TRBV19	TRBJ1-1	CASSIVADTEAFF
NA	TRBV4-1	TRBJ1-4	CASSQVARGHEKLFF
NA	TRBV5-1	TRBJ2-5	CASSLGKLQETQYF
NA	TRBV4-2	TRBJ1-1	CASSLTGTGVVEAFF
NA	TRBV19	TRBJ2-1	CASSIDGLAEGEQFF
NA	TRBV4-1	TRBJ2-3	CASSPTGADTQYF
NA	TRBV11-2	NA	CASSPTDRAYEQYF